This entry lists 10 T cell receptor beta chains sequenced from one sample in a study of cytomegalovirus exposure and HLA in healthy donors (dated by TCRdb to about 2017). Library creation used the immunoSEQ multiplex PCR assay. For the multiplex PCR, a mixture combining 60 forward primers for TCR Vbeta segments and 13 reverse primers for TCR Jbeta segments was used. This immuneACCESS table, as held by TCRdb, lists in-frame sequences with V and J called but not all clones. Of the missing ones, under half trace to an unresolved V gene in checked studies; the others have no known cause. This sample is represented by 100,000 to 150,000 clones; around 83% of them were singletons. The ten largest clones represent over 0.95% of the sample. The sequenced material came from PBMCs. These receptors originate from a girl aged 2-9 years in good health and CMV-seronegative.

The chain is built from TRBV28 and TRBJ1-2; the match to TRBD1 covers 7 bases. This CDR3 spans 14 amino acids. Germline lookup yields CDR1 MDHEN and CDR2 SYDVKM. V dropped 5 bases and J dropped 2; count of bases not matched to a gene: 5. CDR3 amino acids: CASSRDSWNYGYTF. In nucleotides, the CDR3 is TGTGCCAGCAGTCGGGACAGCTGGAACTATGGCTACACCTTC.

V gene TRBV7-9 combines with J gene TRBJ1-1; D is undetermined. The germline V gene encodes CDR1 SEHNR and CDR2 FQNEAQ (reference sequence). The CDR3 has 13 residues. V shed 1 base and J shed 6 bases, with 9 bases lying between them. In nucleotides, the CDR3 is TGTGCCAGCAGCTTAGTTAGCCAGCCTGAAGCTTTCTTT. This encodes CASSLVSQPEAFF.

This clone was recorded a few times. CDR3 loop: CASSLIGTGLVGELFF. The CDR3 DNA is TGTGCCAGCAGCTTAATCGGGACAGGGTTGGTCGGGGAGCTGTTTTTT. The chain combines TRBV5-5 with TRBJ2-2, with TRBD1 identical over 9 bases. With V trimmed by 2 bases and J by 7 bases, 9 bases remained unmatched. Germline assignment: CDR1 SGHKS and CDR2 YYEKEE (reference sequence). The CDR3 is 16 residues long.

The chain carries TRBV6-1 and TRBJ1-1; a weak D match, TRBD1 (5 bases). Germline lookup yields CDR1 MNHNS and CDR2 SASEGT. The CDR3 is made up of 15 amino acids. The V gene lost 2 bases and the J gene lost 2 bases, with 12 bases spanning the gap. In DNA, the CDR3 is TGTGCCAGCAGTGAATTGGCCAGGGAAAACACTGAAGCTTTCTTT. Translating it yields CASSELARENTEAFF.

The chain combines TRBV18 with TRBJ2-3; 8 bases are a match to TRBD2. V was clipped by 5 bases and J by 2 bases; unmatched bases: 6. This CDR3 has 15 amino acids. The germline V gene has CDR1 KGHSH and CDR2 LQKENI. DNA for the CDR3: TGTGCCAGCTCAACTAGCGGAGAACTCACAGATACGCAGTATTTT. This codes for CASSTSGELTDTQYF.

This clone was seen only a few times. Other DNA sequences in this specimen translate into the identical CDR3. The chain uses TRBV5-1 and TRBJ1-1; D is undetermined. CDR3 length equals 13 residues. The germline CDR1 and CDR2 sequences are SGHRS and YFSETQ. The ends were cut back, 2 bases at V and 1 base at J, with 6 bases in the middle. The CDR3 coding sequence is TGCGCCAGCAGCTTAACGGGGAACACTGAAGCTTTCTTT. This sequence encodes CASSLTGNTEAFF.

This chain joins TRBV6-5 and TRBJ1-6; the match to TRBD1 covers 8 bases. The germline V gene encodes CDR1 MNHEY and CDR2 SVGAGI. Trimming took 3 bases from V and 9 from J; bases not matched to a gene: 7. This CDR3 contains 15 residues. CDR3 sequence: CASSYSGQGSSPLHF. The CDR3 DNA reads as TGTGCCAGCAGTTATTCTGGACAGGGTAGTTCACCCCTCCACTTT.

This clone was counted a few times. V gene TRBV4-3 combines with J gene TRBJ1-4, with TRBD1 identical over 10 bases. Germline-derived CDR1 and CDR2 are LGHNA and YSLEER. Trimming took 3 bases from V and 7 from J; bases not matched to a gene: 5. This CDR3 region has 15 residues. CDR3 loop: CASSHQDRGPEKLFF. DNA for the CDR3: TGCGCCAGCAGCCATCAAGACAGGGGGCCTGAAAAACTGTTTTTT.

The chain combines TRBV2 with TRBJ1-4, with a tentative D call TRBD1 (6 bases). CDR1 is SNHLY, CDR2 FYNNEI, per germline. This CDR3 is 18 amino acids long. V lost 3 bases and J lost 3, with 20 bases in between. Written as DNA, the CDR3 is TGTGCCAGCAGTGATTATAATTTTCGGGGGGCGGCTAATGAAAAACTGTTTTTT. Translating it yields CASSDYNFRGAANEKLFF.

This chain uses TRBV30 with TRBJ2-1; maybe TRBD1 (5 bases). From germline, CDR1 is GTSNPN and CDR2 SVGIG (reference sequence). This CDR3 comprises 17 residues. V shed 6 bases and J shed 3 bases, with 24 bases lying between them. CDR3 bases: TGTGCCTGCCTCAGGGTATACGTGGTACGAAACTACAATGAGCAGTTCTTC. This codes for CACLRVYVVRNYNEQFF.